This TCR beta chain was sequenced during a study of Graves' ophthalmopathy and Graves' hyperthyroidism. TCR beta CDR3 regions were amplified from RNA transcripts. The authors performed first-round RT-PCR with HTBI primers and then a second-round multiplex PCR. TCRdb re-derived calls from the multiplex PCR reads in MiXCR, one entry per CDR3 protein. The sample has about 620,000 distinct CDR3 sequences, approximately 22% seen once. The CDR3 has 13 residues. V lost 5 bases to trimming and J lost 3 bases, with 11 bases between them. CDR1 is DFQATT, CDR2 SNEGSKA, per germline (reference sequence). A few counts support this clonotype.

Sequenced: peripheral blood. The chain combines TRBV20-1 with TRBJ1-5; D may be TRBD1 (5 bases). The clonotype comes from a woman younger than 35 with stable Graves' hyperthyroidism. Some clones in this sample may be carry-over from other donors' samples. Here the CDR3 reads CSALQDPNQPQHF. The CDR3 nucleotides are TGCAGTGCTCTACAGGATCCCAATCAGCCCCAGCATTTT.